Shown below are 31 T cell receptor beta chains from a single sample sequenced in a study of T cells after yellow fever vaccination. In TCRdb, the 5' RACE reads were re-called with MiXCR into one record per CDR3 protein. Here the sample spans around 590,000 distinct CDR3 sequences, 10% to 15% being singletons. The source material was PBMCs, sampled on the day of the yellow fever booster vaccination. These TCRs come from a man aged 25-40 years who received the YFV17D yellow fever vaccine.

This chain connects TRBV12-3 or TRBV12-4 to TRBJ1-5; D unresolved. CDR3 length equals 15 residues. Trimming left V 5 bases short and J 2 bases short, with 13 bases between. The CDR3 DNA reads TGTGCCAGCAGTCTGGGTAGTCGGGGCAATCAGCCCCAGCATTTT. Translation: CASSLGSRGNQPQHF.

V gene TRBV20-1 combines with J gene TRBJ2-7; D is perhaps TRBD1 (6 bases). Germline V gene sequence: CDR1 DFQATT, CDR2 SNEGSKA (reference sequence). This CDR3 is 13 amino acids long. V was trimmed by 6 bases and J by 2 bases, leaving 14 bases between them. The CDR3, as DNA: TGCAGTGCCCCCGACGGGACAACCTACGAGCAGTACTTC. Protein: CSAPDGTTYEQYF.

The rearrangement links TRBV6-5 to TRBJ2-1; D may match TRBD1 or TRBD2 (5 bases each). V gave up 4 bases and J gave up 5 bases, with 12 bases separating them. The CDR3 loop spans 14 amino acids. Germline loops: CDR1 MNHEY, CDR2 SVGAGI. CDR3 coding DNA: TGTGCCAGCAGTTCACCGGGACGGGACAATGAGCAGTTCTTC. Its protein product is CASSSPGRDNEQFF.

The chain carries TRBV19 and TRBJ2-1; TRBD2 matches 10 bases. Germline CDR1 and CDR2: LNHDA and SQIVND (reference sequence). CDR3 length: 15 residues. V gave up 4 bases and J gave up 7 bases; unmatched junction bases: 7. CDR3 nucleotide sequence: TGTGCCAGTAGTAACGGCGCTAGCGGGAGAAATGAGCAGTTCTTC. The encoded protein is CASSNGASGRNEQFF.

The CDR3 DNA is TGTGCCAGCAGCCAAGATCCCGGGGCCGACACCGGGGAGCTGTTTTTT. This translates into CASSQDPGADTGELFF. The chain recombines TRBV14 with TRBJ2-2; D possibly matches TRBD1 or TRBD2 (5 bases each). Trimming cost V 0 bases and J 3 bases, with 11 bases left between them. This CDR3 is built from 16 residues. CDR1 is SGHDN, CDR2 FVKESK, per germline.

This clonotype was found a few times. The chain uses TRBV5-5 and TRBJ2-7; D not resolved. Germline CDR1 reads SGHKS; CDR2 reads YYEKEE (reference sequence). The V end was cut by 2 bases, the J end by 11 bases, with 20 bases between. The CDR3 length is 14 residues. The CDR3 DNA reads TGTGCCAGCAGCTTCTTAGCAGAGAGACCCACGGAGTACTTC. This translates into CASSFLAERPTEYF.

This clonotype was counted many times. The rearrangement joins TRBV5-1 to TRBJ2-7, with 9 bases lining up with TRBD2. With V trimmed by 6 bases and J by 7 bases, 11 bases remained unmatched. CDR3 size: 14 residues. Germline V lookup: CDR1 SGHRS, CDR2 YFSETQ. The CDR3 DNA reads TGCGCCAGCAAGATGGCGGGAGGGCCGGGAGAGCAGTACTTC. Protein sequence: CASKMAGGPGEQYF.

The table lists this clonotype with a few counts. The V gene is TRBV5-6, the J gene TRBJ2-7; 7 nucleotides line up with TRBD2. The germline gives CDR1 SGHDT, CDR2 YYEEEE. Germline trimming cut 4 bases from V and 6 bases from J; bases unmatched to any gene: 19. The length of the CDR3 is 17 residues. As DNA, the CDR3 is TGTGCCAGCAGCAGTTTGGTGGTCGGCGGGAGTAAGCGCGAGCAGTACTTC. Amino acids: CASSSLVVGGSKREQYF. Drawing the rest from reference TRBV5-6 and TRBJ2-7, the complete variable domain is DAGVTQSPTHLIKTRGQQVTLRCSPKSGHDTVSWYQQALGQGPQFIFQYYEEEERQRGNFPDRFSGHQFPNYSSELNVNALLLGDSALYLCASSSLVVGGSKREQYFGPGTRLTVT.

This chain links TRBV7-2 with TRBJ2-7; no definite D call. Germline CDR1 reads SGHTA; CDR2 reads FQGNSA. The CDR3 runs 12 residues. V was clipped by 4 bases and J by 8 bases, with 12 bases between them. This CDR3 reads CASSSNILQQYF. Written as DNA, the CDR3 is TGTGCCAGCAGCTCCAACATCCTCCAGCAGTACTTC.

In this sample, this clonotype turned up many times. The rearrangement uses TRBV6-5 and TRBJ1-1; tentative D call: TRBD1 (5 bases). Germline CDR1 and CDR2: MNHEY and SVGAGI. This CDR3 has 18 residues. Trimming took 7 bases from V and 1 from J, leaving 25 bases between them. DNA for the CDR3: TGTGCCAGCACCGCAGTGTTTACGGGACCAACCGGGAACACTGAAGCTTTCTTT. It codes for CASTAVFTGPTGNTEAFF.

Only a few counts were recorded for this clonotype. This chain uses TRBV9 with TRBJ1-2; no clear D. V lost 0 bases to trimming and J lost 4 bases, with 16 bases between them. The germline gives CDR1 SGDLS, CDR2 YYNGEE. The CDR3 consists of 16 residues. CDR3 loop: CASSVASVGTFYGYTF. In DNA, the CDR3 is TGTGCCAGCAGCGTAGCTTCGGTGGGAACCTTCTATGGCTACACCTTC.

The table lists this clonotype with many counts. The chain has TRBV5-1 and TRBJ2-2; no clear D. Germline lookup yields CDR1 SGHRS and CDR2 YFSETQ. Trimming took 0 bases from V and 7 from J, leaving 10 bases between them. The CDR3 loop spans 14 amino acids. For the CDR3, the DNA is TGCGCCAGCAGCTTGGAATGGGCCGGCGGGGAGCTGTTTTTT. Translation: CASSLEWAGGELFF.

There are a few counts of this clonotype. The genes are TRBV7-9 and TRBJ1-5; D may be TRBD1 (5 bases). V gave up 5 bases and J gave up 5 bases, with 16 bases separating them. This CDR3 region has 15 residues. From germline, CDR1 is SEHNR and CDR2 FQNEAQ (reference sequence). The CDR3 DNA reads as TGTGCCAGCAGCCGCCGGGGGGGTTCCGATCAGCCCCAGCATTTT. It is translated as CASSRRGGSDQPQHF.

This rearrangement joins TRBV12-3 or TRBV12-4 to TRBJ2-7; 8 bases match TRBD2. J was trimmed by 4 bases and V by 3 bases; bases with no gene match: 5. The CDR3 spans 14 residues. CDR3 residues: CASSFSGRGYEQYF. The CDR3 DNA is TGTGCCAGCAGTTTCTCCGGGAGGGGGTACGAGCAGTACTTC.

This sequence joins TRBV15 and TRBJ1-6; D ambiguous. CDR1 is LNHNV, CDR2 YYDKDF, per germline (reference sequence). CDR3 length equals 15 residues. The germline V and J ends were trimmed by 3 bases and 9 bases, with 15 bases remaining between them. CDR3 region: CATSSPKLYGSPLHF. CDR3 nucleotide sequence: TGTGCCACCAGCAGCCCAAAACTTTACGGTTCACCCCTCCACTTT.

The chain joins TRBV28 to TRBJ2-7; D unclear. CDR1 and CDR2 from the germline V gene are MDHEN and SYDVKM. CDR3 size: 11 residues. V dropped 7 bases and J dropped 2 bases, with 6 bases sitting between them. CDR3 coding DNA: TGTGCCAGCATGAGACCCTACGAGCAGTACTTC. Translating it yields CASMRPYEQYF.

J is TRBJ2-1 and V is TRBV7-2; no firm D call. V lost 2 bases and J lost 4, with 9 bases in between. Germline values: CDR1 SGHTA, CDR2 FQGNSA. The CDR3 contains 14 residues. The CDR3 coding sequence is TGTGCCAGCAGCTTATCCCCGGGTTACAATGAGCAGTTCTTC. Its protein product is CASSLSPGYNEQFF.

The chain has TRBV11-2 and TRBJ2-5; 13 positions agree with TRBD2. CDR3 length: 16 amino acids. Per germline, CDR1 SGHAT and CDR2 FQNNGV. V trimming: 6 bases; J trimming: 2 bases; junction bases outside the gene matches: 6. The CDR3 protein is CASSRGLAGLQETQYF. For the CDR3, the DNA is TGTGCCAGCAGTCGGGGACTAGCGGGACTACAAGAGACCCAGTACTTC.

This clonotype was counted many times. The CDR3 here is CATSREGQGYEQYF. The CDR3 nucleotides read TGTGCCACCAGCAGAGAGGGACAGGGTTACGAGCAGTACTTC. The gene calls are TRBV15 and TRBJ2-7; the match to TRBD1 covers 9 bases. The CDR3 is 14 residues long. CDR1 is LNHNV, CDR2 YYDKDF, per germline (reference sequence). V was clipped by 0 bases and J by 4 bases; unmatched bases: 1.

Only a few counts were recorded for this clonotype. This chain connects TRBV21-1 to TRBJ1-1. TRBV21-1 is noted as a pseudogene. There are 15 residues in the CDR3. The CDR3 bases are TGTGCCAGCAGCCAGGACGGGAGGGGCGACACTGAAGCTTTCTTT. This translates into CASSQDGRGDTEAFF.

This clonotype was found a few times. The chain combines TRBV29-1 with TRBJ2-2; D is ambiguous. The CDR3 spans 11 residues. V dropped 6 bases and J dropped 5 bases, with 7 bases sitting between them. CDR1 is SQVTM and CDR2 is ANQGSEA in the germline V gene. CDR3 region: CSVGYTGELFF. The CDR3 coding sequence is TGCAGCGTAGGGTATACCGGGGAGCTGTTTTTT.

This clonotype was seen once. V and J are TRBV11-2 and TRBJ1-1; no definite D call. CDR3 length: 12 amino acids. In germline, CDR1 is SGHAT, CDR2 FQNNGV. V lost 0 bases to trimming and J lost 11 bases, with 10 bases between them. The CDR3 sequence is CASSLDESGAFF. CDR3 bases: TGTGCCAGCAGCTTAGATGAAAGTGGGGCTTTCTTT.

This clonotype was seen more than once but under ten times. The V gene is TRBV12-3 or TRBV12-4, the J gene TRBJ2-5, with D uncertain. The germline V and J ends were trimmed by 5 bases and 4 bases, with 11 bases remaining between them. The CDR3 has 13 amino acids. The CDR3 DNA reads TGTGCCAGCAGTCTCCTGGAATCAGAGACCCAGTACTTC. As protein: CASSLLESETQYF.

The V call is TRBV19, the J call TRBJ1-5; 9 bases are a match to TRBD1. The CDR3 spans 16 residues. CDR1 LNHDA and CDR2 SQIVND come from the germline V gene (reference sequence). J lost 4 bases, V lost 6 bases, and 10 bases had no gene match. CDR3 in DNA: TGTGCCAGTAGCGCCAACCGGGACAGGGAGAATCAGCCCCAGCATTTT. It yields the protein CASSANRDRENQPQHF.

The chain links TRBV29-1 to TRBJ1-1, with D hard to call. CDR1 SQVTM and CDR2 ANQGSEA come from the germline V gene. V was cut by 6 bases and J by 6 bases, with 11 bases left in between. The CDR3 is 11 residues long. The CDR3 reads CSVPEGAEAFF. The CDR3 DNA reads TGCAGCGTCCCGGAGGGTGCTGAAGCTTTCTTT. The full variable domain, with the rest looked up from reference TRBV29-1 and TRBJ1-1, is SAVISQKPSRDICQRGTSLTIQCQVDSQVTMMFWYRQQPGQSLTLIATANQGSEATYESGFVIDKFPISRPNLTFSTLTVSNMSPEDSSIYLCSVPEGAEAFFGQGTRLTVV.

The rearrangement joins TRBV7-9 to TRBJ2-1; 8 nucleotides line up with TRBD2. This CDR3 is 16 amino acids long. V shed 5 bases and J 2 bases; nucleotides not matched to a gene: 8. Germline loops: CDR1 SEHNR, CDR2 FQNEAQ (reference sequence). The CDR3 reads CASSTQTSATYNEQFF. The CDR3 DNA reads TGTGCCAGCAGCACCCAGACTAGCGCAACCTACAATGAGCAGTTCTTC.

CDR3 DNA: TGTGCCAGCAGCTACCTGACTACACCTGGCGAGCAGTACTTC. Amino acids: CASSYLTTPGEQYF. The chain is built from TRBV5-6 and TRBJ2-7, with D perhaps TRBD2 (5 bases). CDR1 and CDR2 (germline): SGHDT, YYEEEE. Trimming removed 3 bases from V and 6 bases from J, with 16 bases in between. The CDR3 is 14 amino acids.

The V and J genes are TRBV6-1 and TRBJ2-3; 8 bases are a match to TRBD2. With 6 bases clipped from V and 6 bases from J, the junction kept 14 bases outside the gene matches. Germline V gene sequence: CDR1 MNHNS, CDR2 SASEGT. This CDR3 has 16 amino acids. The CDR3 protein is CASRSPGLGASDTQYF. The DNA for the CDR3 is TGTGCCAGCAGGTCACCGGGACTAGGGGCCTCGGATACGCAGTATTTT.

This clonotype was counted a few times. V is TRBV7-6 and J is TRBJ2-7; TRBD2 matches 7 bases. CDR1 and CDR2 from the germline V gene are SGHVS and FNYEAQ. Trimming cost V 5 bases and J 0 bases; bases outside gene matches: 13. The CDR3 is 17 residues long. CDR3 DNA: TGTGCCAGCAGCAACCTTTTGTTTGGCGGGAGCTCCTACGAGCAGTACTTC. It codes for CASSNLLFGGSSYEQYF.

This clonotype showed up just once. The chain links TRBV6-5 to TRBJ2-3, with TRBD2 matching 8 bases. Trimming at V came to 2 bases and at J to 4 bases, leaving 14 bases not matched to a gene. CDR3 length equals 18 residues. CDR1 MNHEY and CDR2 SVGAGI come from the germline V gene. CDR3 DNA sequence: TGTGCCAGCAGTTACCGACAATCAGCGGGAGTGTACGCAGATACGCAGTATTTT. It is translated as CASSYRQSAGVYADTQYF.

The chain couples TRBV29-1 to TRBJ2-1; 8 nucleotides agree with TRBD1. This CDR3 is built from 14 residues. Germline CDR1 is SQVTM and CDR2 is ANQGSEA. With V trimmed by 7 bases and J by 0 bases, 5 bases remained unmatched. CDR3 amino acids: CSARGTGSYNEQFF. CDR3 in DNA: TGCAGCGCGAGGGGGACAGGCTCCTACAATGAGCAGTTCTTC.